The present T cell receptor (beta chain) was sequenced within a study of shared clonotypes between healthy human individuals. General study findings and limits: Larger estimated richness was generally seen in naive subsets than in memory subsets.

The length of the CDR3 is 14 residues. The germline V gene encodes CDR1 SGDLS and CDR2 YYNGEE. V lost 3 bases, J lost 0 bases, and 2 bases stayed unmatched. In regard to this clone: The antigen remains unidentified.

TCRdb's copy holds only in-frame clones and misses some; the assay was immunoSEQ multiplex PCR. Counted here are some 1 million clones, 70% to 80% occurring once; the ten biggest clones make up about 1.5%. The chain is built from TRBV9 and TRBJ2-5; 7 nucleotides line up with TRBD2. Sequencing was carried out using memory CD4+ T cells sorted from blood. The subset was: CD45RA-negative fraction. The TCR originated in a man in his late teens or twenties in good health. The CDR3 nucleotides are TGTGCCAGCAGCGGGGGAGGGTACCAAGAGACCCAGTACTTC. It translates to CASSGGGYQETQYF. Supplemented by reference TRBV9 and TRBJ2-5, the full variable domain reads DSGVTQTPKHLITATGQRVTLRCSPRSGDLSVYWYQQSLDQGLQFLIQYYNGEERAKGNILERFSAQQFPDLHSELNLSSLELGDSALYFCASSGGGYQETQYFGPGTRLLVL.